A selection of T cell receptor beta chains follows, all from one sample in a study of shared clonotypes between healthy human individuals. Only in-frame clones appear in the TCRdb table, and some are missing; sequencing was by immunoSEQ multiplex PCR. The sample carries around 1,900,000 clones, just over 90% recorded once. The sample taken for sequencing was naive CD8+ T cells from PBMCs. The receptor source for this set is a man aged 18 to 35 in good health. Some clones in this sample may be carry-over from other donors' samples. The conserved cysteine and the conserved F or W are not part of the CDR3 here. Some rows mark clone size as missing; the rest say once, few, many or name a class of expanded clone.

abundance,v_gene,CDR3aa
-,TRBV6-6,ASSAGPVNTEAF
-,TRBV5-6,ASSFIGLETQY
-,TRBV9,ASSGSTNTGELF
-,TRBV29-1,SGQASGRINEQF
-,TRBV7-8,ASSPGVSSYNEQF
-,TRBV18,ASSPSESGNYGYT
-,TRBV7-8,ASSFTSSSTDTQY
once,TRBV19,ASSIDLGLGTYEQY
once,TRBV7-9,ASSLSQNTEAF
-,TRBV9,ASSRGTDTQY
-,TRBV4-3,ASSPGAPGLINSPLH
-,TRBV11-2,ASSSLYQETQY
-,TRBV19,ASSPRGPDTQY
-,TRBV15,ATSRGWQNSGANVLT
once,TRBV14,ASRPLAGLYNEQF
-,TRBV27,ASSLGTEYTQY
-,TRBV27,ASSRRDPRVEQY
-,TRBV25-1,ASSETLTGYGYT
-,TRBV11-2,ASSLRLTEHEQY
-,TRBV6-1,ASSASIGNEQF
-,TRBV9,ASSAGLAFRQETQY
-,TRBV7-9,ASSQRDRGLQETQY
-,TRBV28,ASSPLSTSGSYNEQF
once,TRBV2,ASSGSEGLGTEAF
-,TRBV28,ASSPPGQGFSYSGNTIY
-,TRBV9,ASSVDGAGEKLF
-,TRBV19,AGSGANTEAF
-,TRBV7-9,ASSSLQGSGADTQY
few,TRBV9,ASSVATDTYEAF
-,TRBV4-1,ASSHRLAGEQY
-,TRBV19,ASSDRFRGLEQY
-,TRBV30,AWSVSLGRGTDTQY
-,TRBV5-1,ASSWTSADNEQF
-,TRBV6-5,ASSIGQENYGYT
-,TRBV29-1,SVYLYYEQY
-,TRBV6-5,ASSSPGVLGEQY
once,TRBV4-1,ASSQELGGGGNQPQH
-,TRBV7-6,ASSTRDTSRGEQY
-,TRBV6-1,ASSESWYPTSYEQY
-,TRBV9,ASSPNPRSLDTQY
-,TRBV19,ATSPGNEQF
-,TRBV7-9,ASSLASNFGADEQF
once,TRBV9,ASSVTTGPVGYT
-,TRBV4-3,ASSQDFRSAYEQY
-,TRBV28,ASSLWGLQGAQY
-,TRBV11-3,ASSLRGVAGELF
once,TRBV7-9,ASSPAGLAYHEQY
-,TRBV27,ASSLAGAPAGELF
-,TRBV9,ASSVVPSGPHNEQF
-,TRBV7-3,ASSPGTPYEQY
-,TRBV11-2,ASSSGADQF
once,TRBV4-1,ASSQGLGGELF
-,TRBV2,ASSEIKGNTIY
-,TRBV28,ASRGQGTGELF